The 9 T cell receptor beta chains listed next were all sequenced from one sample in a study of T-cell memory formation after mild COVID-19. From the 5' RACE reads, TCRdb called clonotypes with MiXCR, one entry per CDR3 protein. Among fewer than 500,000 distinct CDR3 sequences listed, more than 20% were seen once. The specimen was PBMCs or a T cell subset sorted from them (not recorded which). Every receptor here comes from an adult woman who had mild COVID-19 (a few samples of this study predate the infection). Cell type and time point are not known.

The chain couples TRBV7-6 to TRBJ2-3; D may be TRBD1 (6 bases). This CDR3 region has 14 residues. Germline loops: CDR1 SGHVS, CDR2 FNYEAQ. The V and J ends lost 3 bases and 5 bases respectively, with 12 bases between them. The CDR3 DNA follows: TGTGCCAGCAGCTTCACAGGGTCTGGAGATACGCAGTATTTT. It translates to CASSFTGSGDTQYF.

The chain employs TRBV2 and TRBJ2-1; D gene uncertain. The germline V and J ends were trimmed by 5 bases and 7 bases, with 9 bases remaining between them. Per germline, CDR1 SNHLY and CDR2 FYNNEI. CDR3 size: 12 residues. CDR3: CASSWSPNEQFF. CDR3 bases: TGTGCCAGCAGTTGGTCGCCTAATGAGCAGTTCTTC.

The genes are TRBV5-1 and TRBJ2-3; D may be TRBD1 (6 bases). Germline V gives CDR1 SGHRS, CDR2 YFSETQ. The CDR3 sequence is 15 residues long. Trimming stripped 0 bases from V and 4 bases from J, with 12 bases between. Written as DNA, the CDR3 is TGCGCCAGCAGCTTGGACAGGGTGGGAGCAGATACGCAGTATTTT. Its translation is CASSLDRVGADTQYF.

CDR3 residues: CASSSPAVREQYF. The CDR3 nucleotides are TGTGCCAGCAGCTCCCCGGCGGTTCGGGAGCAGTACTTC. The chain carries TRBV7-9 and TRBJ2-7; no reliable D call. Germline lookup yields CDR1 SEHNR and CDR2 FQNEAQ (reference sequence). V gave up 4 bases and J gave up 7 bases, with 14 bases separating them. The CDR3 consists of 13 residues.

There are a few counts of this clonotype. The chain has TRBV4-3 and TRBJ1-1; no definite D call. The V end was cut by 0 bases, the J end by 4 bases, with 6 bases between. From germline, CDR1 is LGHNA and CDR2 YSLEER. CDR3 length equals 13 residues. In DNA form, the CDR3 reads TGCGCCAGCAGCCAAGACCCCAGCACTGAAGCTTTCTTT. Translating gives CASSQDPSTEAFF.

The chain combines TRBV11-2 with TRBJ2-2, with 9 bases fitting TRBD2. CDR1 is SGHAT and CDR2 is FQNNGV in the germline V gene. CDR3 length: 15 amino acids. With V trimmed by 2 bases and J by 4 bases, 2 bases remained unmatched. This CDR3 reads CASSLFSGGTGELFF. The CDR3 nucleotides read TGTGCCAGCAGCTTATTTAGCGGGGGCACCGGGGAGCTGTTTTTT.

This clonotype has only a few counts. This chain joins TRBV7-2 and TRBJ2-2; TRBD2 matches at 10 bases. This CDR3 is 18 amino acids long. The germline CDR1 and CDR2 sequences are SGHTA and FQGNSA. V shed 2 bases, J shed 4 bases, and the junction held 10 bases outside the gene matches. CDR3: CASSLISSGSGTTGELFF. The CDR3 bases are TGTGCCAGCAGCTTAATCTCTAGCGGGAGTGGGACCACCGGGGAGCTGTTTTTT.

This chain uses TRBV20-1 with TRBJ2-1; 12 bases line up with TRBD2. V shed 6 bases and J 7 bases; nucleotides not matched to a gene: 7. Germline V gene lookup returns CDR1 DFQATT and CDR2 SNEGSKA (reference sequence). This CDR3 has 14 amino acids. The CDR3 coding sequence is TGCAGTGCCCGAACTCTAGCGGGAGGGAATGAGCAGTTCTTC. This codes for CSARTLAGGNEQFF.

This clonotype was observed many times. The chain has TRBV7-9 and TRBJ2-7, with TRBD1 as a possible D gene (6 bases). The CDR3 has 14 residues. Trimming took 3 bases from V and 0 from J, leaving 9 bases between them. The germline CDR1 and CDR2 sequences are SEHNR and FQNEAQ (reference sequence). The CDR3 loop is CASSFGQPSYEQYF. In DNA, the CDR3 is TGTGCCAGCAGCTTTGGACAGCCCTCCTACGAGCAGTACTTC. Together with reference TRBV7-9 and TRBJ2-7, the CDR3 gives the full variable domain: DTGVSQNPRHKITKRGQNVTFRCDPISEHNRLYWYRQTLGQGPEFLTYFQNEAQLEKSRLLSDRFSAERPKGSFSTLEIQRTEQGDSAMYLCASSFGQPSYEQYFGPGTRLTVT.